This record concerns one T cell receptor beta chain sequence. What it recognizes is unknown. PCR was performed using 60 Vbeta and 13 Jbeta primers. Clones were sequenced by immunoSEQ multiplex PCR, and TCRdb holds only the in-frame ones, with some missing. The data show 150,000 to 200,000 clones, 81% seen once. This specimen belongs to a study of cytomegalovirus exposure and HLA in healthy donors. General study points: In an earlier analysis, productive rearrangement rates for most beta V segments clustered near 87% or 30%. In vitro experiments confirmed that three CMV-associated chains were specific for CMV antigens.

CDR3 length: 16 amino acids. Trimming shortened V by 0 bases and J by 0 bases, and 10 bases separated the two germline ends. The germline V gene encodes CDR1 SGHDT and CDR2 YYEEEE. This clonotype was obtained from a woman younger than 35 in good health and CMV-seropositive. Source material: PBMCs. V usage is TRBV5-6 and J usage is TRBJ2-1, with TRBD2 as a possible D gene (6 bases). The CDR3 loop is CASSLALGSSYNEQFF. DNA for the CDR3: TGTGCCAGCAGCTTGGCCCTCGGGAGCTCCTACAATGAGCAGTTCTTC. Based on the CDR3 plus reference TRBV5-6 and TRBJ2-1, the full variable domain is DAGVTQSPTHLIKTRGQQVTLRCSPKSGHDTVSWYQQALGQGPQFIFQYYEEEERQRGNFPDRFSGHQFPNYSSELNVNALLLGDSALYLCASSLALGSSYNEQFFGPGTRLTVL.